This is a list of T cell receptor beta chains from one sample in a study of technical replicates of blood from a few donors. The data were produced by immunoSEQ multiplex PCR, yet TCRdb's version contains in-frame clones alone and is incomplete. The sample consists of under 90,000 clones, 85% to 95% of them appearing once. Specimen: T cells isolated from PBMCs. The receptors originated from a human donor in good health. The CDR3 runs from the conserved cysteine through the conserved F or W. The D gene is left open where the match is weak. Rows give clone size only sometimes, using once, few, many, or a class for an expanded clone.

J: TRBJ2-1; D: TRBD1; V: TRBV5-4; size: -; CDR3: CASSLGTGVQSYNEQFF; DNA: TGTGCCAGCAGCTTGGGGACAGGGGTCCAATCCTACAATGAGCAGTTCTTC
J: TRBJ2-7; D: TRBD1; V: TRBV15; size: -; CDR3: CATSRGQGVGEQYF; DNA: TGTGCCACCAGCAGAGGGCAGGGGGTCGGCGAGCAGTACTTC
J: TRBJ2-3; D: -; V: TRBV9; size: -; CDR3: CASSVSGMSTDTQYF; DNA: TGTGCCAGCAGCGTTAGCGGAATGAGCACAGATACGCAGTATTTT
J: TRBJ2-7; D: TRBD2; V: TRBV7-2; size: -; CDR3: CASSERDVGYEQYF; DNA: TGTGCCAGCAGCGAGCGGGACGTAGGCTACGAGCAGTACTTC
J: TRBJ1-5; D: -; V: TRBV10-2; size: once; CDR3: CASSESRRVGPQHF; DNA: TGCGCCAGCAGTGAGTCGAGGCGAGTCGGGCCCCAGCATTTT
J: TRBJ2-1; D: -; V: TRBV28; size: -; CDR3: CASTHTSVGGSQFF; DNA: TGTGCCAGCACCCATACTAGCGTTGGGGGCTCGCAGTTCTTC
J: TRBJ2-3; D: TRBD2; V: TRBV5-6; size: -; CDR3: CASSYDPGLAGGADTQYF; DNA: TGTGCCAGCAGCTATGATCCGGGACTAGCGGGAGGGGCAGATACGCAGTATTTT
J: TRBJ2-7; D: TRBD2; V: TRBV6-1; size: -; CDR3: CASSELAGIHPYEQYF; DNA: TGTGCCAGCAGTGAACTAGCGGGAATCCACCCTTACGAGCAGTACTTC
J: TRBJ2-5; D: TRBD1; V: TRBV5-1; size: -; CDR3: CASSKLDRDGETQYF; DNA: TGCGCCAGCAGCAAACTCGACAGGGACGGAGAGACCCAGTACTTC
J: TRBJ1-5; D: TRBD1; V: TRBV7-3; size: -; CDR3: CASSLKGGAGQPQHF; DNA: TGTGCCAGCAGCTTAAAAGGGGGCGCGGGTCAGCCCCAGCATTTT
J: TRBJ2-3; D: TRBD2; V: TRBV4-1; size: few; CDR3: CASSQVTSSGDTQYF; DNA: TGCGCCAGCAGCCAAGTAACGTCTAGCGGAGATACGCAGTATTTT
J: TRBJ2-7; D: TRBD2; V: TRBV27; size: once; CDR3: CASSLSGTSAYEQYF; DNA: TGTGCCAGCAGTTTATCGGGGACTAGTGCCTACGAGCAGTACTTC
J: TRBJ1-2; D: TRBD1; V: TRBV13; size: -; CDR3: CASSITGAQGGYTF; DNA: TGTGCCAGCAGCATTACAGGGGCCCAGGGTGGCTACACCTTC
J: TRBJ2-7; D: TRBD1; V: TRBV4-2; size: -; CDR3: CASSQGFRGQGVYEQYF; DNA: TGTGCCAGCAGCCAAGGCTTCCGGGGACAGGGCGTTTACGAGCAGTACTTC
J: TRBJ1-2; D: TRBD1; V: TRBV19; size: -; CDR3: CASLPLGTGDYGYTF; DNA: TGTGCCAGTCTACCTTTGGGGACAGGCGACTATGGCTACACCTTC
J: TRBJ2-7; D: -; V: TRBV7-8; size: -; CDR3: CASSFQGGAYEQYF; DNA: TGTGCCAGCAGCTTTCAGGGGGGAGCCTACGAGCAGTACTTC
J: TRBJ2-3; D: TRBD2; V: TRBV19; size: -; CDR3: CASTVAGLTDTQYF; DNA: TGTGCCAGTACAGTAGCGGGGCTCACAGATACGCAGTATTTT
J: TRBJ2-5; D: TRBD2; V: TRBV7-2; size: -; CDR3: CASNNAGGGIAETQYF; DNA: TGTGCCAGCAACAACGCGGGAGGGGGTATTGCGGAGACCCAGTACTTC
J: TRBJ2-7; D: -; V: TRBV5-1; size: -; CDR3: CASSSNLAPYEQYF; DNA: TGCGCCAGCAGCTCGAACCTAGCCCCCTACGAGCAGTACTTC
J: TRBJ2-5; D: -; V: TRBV7-6; size: -; CDR3: CASSSPQGIETQYF; DNA: TGTGCCAGCAGCTCTCCGCAGGGGATAGAGACCCAGTACTTC
J: TRBJ2-5; D: -; V: TRBV6-4; size: once; CDR3: CASSDSLYYRPDF; DNA: TGTGCCAGCAGTGACTCTCTCTATTATCGCCCCGACTTC
J: TRBJ2-7; D: TRBD2; V: TRBV19; size: -; CDR3: CASSRLAGTYEQYF; DNA: TGTGCCAGTAGCCGACTAGCGGGGACCTACGAGCAGTACTTC
J: TRBJ1-5; D: TRBD1; V: TRBV4-1; size: -; CDR3: CASSQLAGTGTGNQPQHF; DNA: TGCGCCAGCAGCCAATTAGCCGGGACAGGGACCGGCAATCAGCCCCAGCATTTT
J: TRBJ1-1; D: -; V: TRBV9; size: -; CDR3: CASSVEGVSGTEAFF; DNA: TGTGCCAGCAGCGTAGAGGGGGTTTCGGGGACTGAAGCTTTCTTT